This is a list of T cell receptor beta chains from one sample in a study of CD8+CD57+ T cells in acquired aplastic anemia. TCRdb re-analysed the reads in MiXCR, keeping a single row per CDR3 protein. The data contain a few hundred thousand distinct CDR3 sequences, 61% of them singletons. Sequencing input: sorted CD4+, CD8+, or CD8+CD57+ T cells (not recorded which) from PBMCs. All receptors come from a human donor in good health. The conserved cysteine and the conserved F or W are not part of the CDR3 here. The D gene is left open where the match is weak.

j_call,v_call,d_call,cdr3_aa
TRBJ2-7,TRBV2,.,ASSELGRGYEQY
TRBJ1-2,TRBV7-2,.,ASSLDGLNYGYT
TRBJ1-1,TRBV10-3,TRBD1,ATTGTVDTEAF
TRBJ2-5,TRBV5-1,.,ASSLYFAVQETQY
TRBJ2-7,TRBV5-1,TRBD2,ASNRLAGEYEQY
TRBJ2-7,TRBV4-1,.,ASSQDSDAFSYEQY
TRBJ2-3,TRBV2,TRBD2,AVRDYERTDTQY
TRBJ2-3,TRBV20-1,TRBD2,SASRTSGGADTQY
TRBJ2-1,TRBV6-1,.,ASSEQQLNNEQF
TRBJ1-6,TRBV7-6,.,TSSISDYNSPLH
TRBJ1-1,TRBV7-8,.,ASSLSAGAWGNTEAF
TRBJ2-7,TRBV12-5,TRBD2,ASGLRLAGGPADEQY
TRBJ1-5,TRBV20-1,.,SARRANQPQH
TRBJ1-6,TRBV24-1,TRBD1,ATRSGTANSPLH
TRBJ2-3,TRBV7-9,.,ASSSNRDLTEADTQY
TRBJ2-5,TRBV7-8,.,ASSLARGAVRKETQY
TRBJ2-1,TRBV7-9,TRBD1,ASSYTGTEHSEQF
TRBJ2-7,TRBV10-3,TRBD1,AISGQGPFYEQY
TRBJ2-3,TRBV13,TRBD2,ANNGLAGHSTDTQY
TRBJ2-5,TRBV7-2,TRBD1,ACSLYSAGTAETQY
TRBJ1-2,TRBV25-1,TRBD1,ASSSLTGGAGYT
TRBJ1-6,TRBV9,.,ASSVEVGFGSSPLH
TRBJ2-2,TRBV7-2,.,ASSQTRNTGELF
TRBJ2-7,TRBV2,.,ASSEAVHEQY
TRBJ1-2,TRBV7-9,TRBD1,ASSLAGQGLYGYT
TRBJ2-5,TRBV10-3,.,AISDLSEGKTQY
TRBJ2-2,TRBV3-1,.,ASSHSIGAAGELF
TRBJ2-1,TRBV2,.,ASRPTVRGWTYNEQF
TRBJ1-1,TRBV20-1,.,SANPGGNTEAF
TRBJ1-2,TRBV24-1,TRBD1,ATSDPTGGGGYT
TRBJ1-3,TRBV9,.,ASSLSSGNTIY
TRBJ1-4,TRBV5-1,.,ASSEDVREKLF
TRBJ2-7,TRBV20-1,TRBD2,SAISGSVDEQY
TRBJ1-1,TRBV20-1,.,SARGTRDTEAF
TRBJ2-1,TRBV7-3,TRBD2,ASSPPGLAGGREQF
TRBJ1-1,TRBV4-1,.,ASSPARASHTEAF
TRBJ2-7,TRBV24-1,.,ATRATGGTGEQY
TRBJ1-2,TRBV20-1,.,SAPTREGYT
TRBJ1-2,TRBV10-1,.,TSSERYGYGYT
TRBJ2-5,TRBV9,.,ASSVGRAGREQETQC